This is a list of T cell receptor beta chains from one sample in a study of response to subunit inactivated influenza vaccine. TCRdb called the RT-PCR reads again in MiXCR, with one record for every CDR3 protein. This table has about half a million distinct CDR3 sequences, about 10% appearing once. The sequencing used PBMCs from blood, collected 45 days after vaccination. These receptors came from a man aged 45-60 years who received an inactivated influenza vaccine. Both conserved end residues are part of each CDR3. A D gene is named only where the DNA matches it firmly. Clone size is not always given. Where it is, it says once, few, many or a class for expanded clones.

CDR3nt: TGTGCCAGCAGCCAAGTGGGAGATAGAGGGAGGGAGCAGTACTTC
CDR3aa: CASSQVGDRGREQYF
j_gene: TRBJ2-7
d_gene: NA
v_gene: TRBV4-2
abundance: NA

CDR3nt: TGTGCCAGCAGCTTAGTTGGCAGATCGTACGAGCAGTACTTC
CDR3aa: CASSLVGRSYEQYF
j_gene: TRBJ2-7
d_gene: NA
v_gene: TRBV7-2
abundance: NA

CDR3nt: TGTGCCCCCACGGGGGAACTGGGACTTAATTCACCCCTCCACTTT
CDR3aa: CAPTGELGLNSPLHF
j_gene: TRBJ1-6
d_gene: NA
v_gene: TRBV15
abundance: NA

CDR3nt: TGTGCCAGCAGCGCCGACTACGAGCAGTACTTC
CDR3aa: CASSADYEQYF
j_gene: TRBJ2-7
d_gene: NA
v_gene: TRBV7-6
abundance: NA

CDR3nt: TGTGCCAGCAGTGGGGGGCAGGACAGGGGCGCGCGATACAATGAGCAGTTCTTC
CDR3aa: CASSGGQDRGARYNEQFF
j_gene: TRBJ2-1
d_gene: TRBD1
v_gene: TRBV25-1
abundance: many

CDR3nt: TGCGCCAGCAGCTTCAGGACAGGGGGGTACGGCCCCGAATACAATGAGCAGTTCTTC
CDR3aa: CASSFRTGGYGPEYNEQFF
j_gene: TRBJ2-1
d_gene: TRBD1
v_gene: TRBV5-1
abundance: many

CDR3nt: TGTGCCAGCAGTTCGTCCGAAAGCTCCTACAATGAGCAGTTCTTC
CDR3aa: CASSSSESSYNEQFF
j_gene: TRBJ2-1
d_gene: NA
v_gene: TRBV12-3/TRBV12-4
abundance: NA

CDR3nt: TGCAGTGCTAGAGACGAAAGCGGGAGGTATGCTCGCCATGAGCAGTTCTTC
CDR3aa: CSARDESGRYARHEQFF
j_gene: TRBJ2-1
d_gene: TRBD2
v_gene: TRBV20-1
abundance: NA

CDR3nt: TGTGCCATGAAAGCGGGAGGCACAGATACGCAGTATTTT
CDR3aa: CAMKAGGTDTQYF
j_gene: TRBJ2-3
d_gene: TRBD2
v_gene: TRBV10-3
abundance: NA

CDR3nt: TGTGCCAGCAGCTTTACAGGGACAGGGACCGGGGAGCTGTTTTTT
CDR3aa: CASSFTGTGTGELFF
j_gene: TRBJ2-2
d_gene: TRBD1
v_gene: TRBV7-8
abundance: NA

CDR3nt: TGTGCCAGCAGCTTAGCCCTAGCGGGAGGGCAATACAATGAGCAGTTCTTC
CDR3aa: CASSLALAGGQYNEQFF
j_gene: TRBJ2-1
d_gene: TRBD2
v_gene: TRBV7-8
abundance: NA

CDR3nt: TGTGCCAGCAGCCAACAGGGGGCCTATGGCTACACCTTC
CDR3aa: CASSQQGAYGYTF
j_gene: TRBJ1-2
d_gene: TRBD1
v_gene: TRBV5-5
abundance: few

CDR3nt: TGTGCCAGCAGTCAGGAGTCCTACGAGCAGTACTTC
CDR3aa: CASSQESYEQYF
j_gene: TRBJ2-7
d_gene: NA
v_gene: TRBV12-3/TRBV12-4
abundance: many

CDR3nt: TGCAGTGCTAGGGGGACAGTGAGGCGGACCGGGGAGCTGTTTTTT
CDR3aa: CSARGTVRRTGELFF
j_gene: TRBJ2-2
d_gene: TRBD1
v_gene: TRBV20-1
abundance: few

CDR3nt: TGTGCCAGCAGTTACTCCCTAGCGGGAGGCGAGCAGTACTTC
CDR3aa: CASSYSLAGGEQYF
j_gene: TRBJ2-7
d_gene: TRBD2
v_gene: TRBV6-2/TRBV6-3
abundance: few

CDR3nt: TGCAGTGTTATATCACTAGCGGGGCCCACAGATACGCAGTATTTT
CDR3aa: CSVISLAGPTDTQYF
j_gene: TRBJ2-3
d_gene: TRBD2
v_gene: TRBV20-1
abundance: few

CDR3nt: TGTGCCAGCAGCCTGATGCTCTCTGGGGCCAACGTCCTGACTTTC
CDR3aa: CASSLMLSGANVLTF
j_gene: TRBJ2-6
d_gene: NA
v_gene: TRBV7-6
abundance: NA

CDR3nt: TGTGCCATCAGTGCGTCGGCTAGCGGGGGGAATGAGCAGTTCTTC
CDR3aa: CAISASASGGNEQFF
j_gene: TRBJ2-1
d_gene: TRBD2
v_gene: TRBV10-3
abundance: NA

CDR3nt: TGTGCCAGCATTAAGACCGGGGAGCTGTTTTTT
CDR3aa: CASIKTGELFF
j_gene: TRBJ2-2
d_gene: NA
v_gene: TRBV7-8
abundance: NA

CDR3nt: TGTGCCAGCAGCCCCCGTGAGCGGGAGCAGTATTTT
CDR3aa: CASSPREREQYF
j_gene: TRBJ2-3
d_gene: TRBD2
v_gene: TRBV9
abundance: few

CDR3nt: TGTGCCAGCACTAATGGAGCGGGAGCATACAATGAGCAGTTCTTC
CDR3aa: CASTNGAGAYNEQFF
j_gene: TRBJ2-1
d_gene: TRBD2
v_gene: TRBV12-3/TRBV12-4
abundance: many

CDR3nt: TGTGCCACCAGCAGAGATAGGACAGCCGGCTACACCTTC
CDR3aa: CATSRDRTAGYTF
j_gene: TRBJ1-2
d_gene: NA
v_gene: TRBV15
abundance: NA

CDR3nt: TGTGCCATCAGTGAGATACAGCGGGCCCACAATGAGCAGTTCTTC
CDR3aa: CAISEIQRAHNEQFF
j_gene: TRBJ2-1
d_gene: NA
v_gene: TRBV10-3
abundance: few

CDR3nt: TGTGCCAGCAGTTTACAGCCGACAGGGTTCAAAGAGACCCAGTACTTC
CDR3aa: CASSLQPTGFKETQYF
j_gene: TRBJ2-5
d_gene: TRBD1
v_gene: TRBV12-3/TRBV12-4
abundance: many

CDR3nt: TGCAGTGCCACCGGGACAGGGGGCTGGGGGACTGAAGCTTTCTTT
CDR3aa: CSATGTGGWGTEAFF
j_gene: TRBJ1-1
d_gene: TRBD1
v_gene: TRBV20-1
abundance: few

CDR3nt: TGCGCCAGCAGCCCCCCTTCCAGTGGGGCCAACGTCCTGACTTTC
CDR3aa: CASSPPSSGANVLTF
j_gene: TRBJ2-6
d_gene: NA
v_gene: TRBV5-1
abundance: NA

CDR3nt: TGCAGTGCTAGGGGGACTAGAATAGATACGCAGTATTTT
CDR3aa: CSARGTRIDTQYF
j_gene: TRBJ2-3
d_gene: TRBD2
v_gene: TRBV20-1
abundance: NA

CDR3nt: TGTGCCAGCGGGACACGGGGGAATAGGGAGCAGTTCTTC
CDR3aa: CASGTRGNREQFF
j_gene: TRBJ2-1
d_gene: NA
v_gene: TRBV28
abundance: NA

CDR3nt: TGCGCCAGCAGCTTGAGGGGACAGGGGTTGGGGGAGCAGTTCTTC
CDR3aa: CASSLRGQGLGEQFF
j_gene: TRBJ2-1
d_gene: TRBD1
v_gene: TRBV5-1
abundance: few

CDR3nt: TGTGCCACCAGTGATCCCGGGACAGGGACCTACGAGCAGTACTTC
CDR3aa: CATSDPGTGTYEQYF
j_gene: TRBJ2-7
d_gene: TRBD1
v_gene: TRBV24-1
abundance: NA

CDR3nt: TGTGCCAGTAGTATCTCGGACACCCTCGCCGAGCAGTACTTC
CDR3aa: CASSISDTLAEQYF
j_gene: TRBJ2-7
d_gene: NA
v_gene: TRBV19
abundance: NA

CDR3nt: TGTGCCAGCAGTTTTGTGGGCAGCACCGGGGAGCTGTTTTTT
CDR3aa: CASSFVGSTGELFF
j_gene: TRBJ2-2
d_gene: NA
v_gene: TRBV12-3/TRBV12-4
abundance: many

CDR3nt: TGCGCCAGCAGCTTATTTAGCGGGGGGCCGGGGGAGCAGTTCTTC
CDR3aa: CASSLFSGGPGEQFF
j_gene: TRBJ2-1
d_gene: TRBD2
v_gene: TRBV5-1
abundance: few

CDR3nt: TGTGCCAGCAGCGAACAACTAGCCAAAAACATTCAGTACTTC
CDR3aa: CASSEQLAKNIQYF
j_gene: TRBJ2-4
d_gene: NA
v_gene: TRBV7-2
abundance: NA

CDR3nt: TGTGCCAGCAGCCAAGATCTTGTGGGGGGGGCGCGTTCACCCCTCCACTTT
CDR3aa: CASSQDLVGGARSPLHF
j_gene: TRBJ1-6
d_gene: NA
v_gene: TRBV3-1
abundance: NA

CDR3nt: TGTGCCACCAGCGCTACTCGACGGGACACCTACAATGAGCAGTTCTTC
CDR3aa: CATSATRRDTYNEQFF
j_gene: TRBJ2-1
d_gene: NA
v_gene: TRBV15
abundance: NA

CDR3nt: TGCGCCAGCAGCCAAGCAGACAGAGAGTACTACGAGCAGTACTTC
CDR3aa: CASSQADREYYEQYF
j_gene: TRBJ2-7
d_gene: NA
v_gene: TRBV4-1
abundance: few

CDR3nt: TGTGCCGTCAGTCCAGGGTTCGGGGAGCAGTACTTC
CDR3aa: CAVSPGFGEQYF
j_gene: TRBJ2-7
d_gene: NA
v_gene: TRBV12-3/TRBV12-4
abundance: many

CDR3nt: TGTGCCAGCAGCCCAGGGGGTTCCCGGAGGGGCACTGAAGCTTTCTTT
CDR3aa: CASSPGGSRRGTEAFF
j_gene: TRBJ1-1
d_gene: TRBD1
v_gene: TRBV7-2
abundance: NA

CDR3nt: TGTGCCAGCAGCTTATACCGCACAGATACGCAGTATTTT
CDR3aa: CASSLYRTDTQYF
j_gene: TRBJ2-3
d_gene: NA
v_gene: TRBV11-2
abundance: NA

CDR3nt: TGTGCCAGCAGTTTAGAATTTCGGGCGGTTACAGATACGCAGTATTTT
CDR3aa: CASSLEFRAVTDTQYF
j_gene: TRBJ2-3
d_gene: NA
v_gene: TRBV12-3/TRBV12-4
abundance: many

CDR3nt: TGTGCCAGCAGCTTGGGCGTAGTGGTGGAGACCCAGTACTTC
CDR3aa: CASSLGVVVETQYF
j_gene: TRBJ2-5
d_gene: NA
v_gene: TRBV7-9
abundance: NA

CDR3nt: TGCAGCGTTGTGATCGGAGGACCCTTAAACATTCAGTACTTC
CDR3aa: CSVVIGGPLNIQYF
j_gene: TRBJ2-4
d_gene: NA
v_gene: TRBV29-1
abundance: NA

CDR3nt: TGCGCCAGCAGCCAGTCAGGGGGCGCCCAGCCCCAGCATTTT
CDR3aa: CASSQSGGAQPQHF
j_gene: TRBJ1-5
d_gene: TRBD1
v_gene: TRBV4-1
abundance: NA

CDR3nt: TGTGCCAGCAGTTTTCTCGGCACCACCGGGGAGCTGTTTTTT
CDR3aa: CASSFLGTTGELFF
j_gene: TRBJ2-2
d_gene: NA
v_gene: TRBV12-3/TRBV12-4
abundance: NA

CDR3nt: TGTGCCATCAGTGGGACTAGCGGAAGCACAGATACGCAGTATTTT
CDR3aa: CAISGTSGSTDTQYF
j_gene: TRBJ2-3
d_gene: TRBD2
v_gene: TRBV10-3
abundance: NA

CDR3nt: TGTGCCACCCAGAGACAGAACTACGAGCAGTACTTC
CDR3aa: CATQRQNYEQYF
j_gene: TRBJ2-7
d_gene: NA
v_gene: TRBV28
abundance: many

CDR3nt: TGTGCCAGCGACAGGATCTCCTACAATGAGCAGTTCTTC
CDR3aa: CASDRISYNEQFF
j_gene: TRBJ2-1
d_gene: NA
v_gene: TRBV12-3/TRBV12-4
abundance: NA

CDR3nt: TGCAGCGTATCGGGACAGCCAACCTACGAGCAGTACTTC
CDR3aa: CSVSGQPTYEQYF
j_gene: TRBJ2-7
d_gene: TRBD1
v_gene: TRBV29-1
abundance: many

CDR3nt: TGTGCCAGCAGCGCTCGGACTAGCGGGGGATCCTACGAGCAGTACTTC
CDR3aa: CASSARTSGGSYEQYF
j_gene: TRBJ2-7
d_gene: TRBD2
v_gene: TRBV7-2
abundance: few

CDR3nt: TGCGCCAGCAGCTTGGGTCAGGGGTTCTCCTACGAGCAGTACTTC
CDR3aa: CASSLGQGFSYEQYF
j_gene: TRBJ2-7
d_gene: NA
v_gene: TRBV5-1
abundance: many

CDR3nt: TGTGCCAGCAGTTCGCAGACAGGGGATTATGGCTACACCTTC
CDR3aa: CASSSQTGDYGYTF
j_gene: TRBJ1-2
d_gene: TRBD1
v_gene: TRBV12-3/TRBV12-4
abundance: NA

CDR3nt: TGTGCCAGCAGCCTCACAGGGGTAGTCCTCGGGACCCAGTACTTC
CDR3aa: CASSLTGVVLGTQYF
j_gene: TRBJ2-5
d_gene: TRBD1
v_gene: TRBV28
abundance: NA

CDR3nt: TGCGCCAGCAGCTTGGATATTAGCACAGATACGCAGTATTTT
CDR3aa: CASSLDISTDTQYF
j_gene: TRBJ2-3
d_gene: NA
v_gene: TRBV5-1
abundance: NA